The clone carrying this T cell receptor (beta chain) was counted at least ten times. Its target is unknown. Some clones are missing from TCRdb's copy, which holds only in-frame ones; the method was immunoSEQ multiplex PCR. This sample has more than 45,000 clones, each found more than once. This record belongs to a study of T cell clonality in common variable immunodeficiency. Study-wide results and caveats: Common variable immunodeficiency TCR beta sequences reportedly had fewer deletions and N-nucleotide insertions. T cell subpopulation sequencing would be needed to explain CVID clonality.

The source of this sequence is a person between 18 and 75 years old in good health. Sequencing input: peripheral blood mononuclear cells.

The covered CDR3 bases are TGTGCCAGCAGTCTCGGGCGAGTAGGGGATCTCACAGATACG. Protein sequence: CASSLGRVGDLTDT. The complete CDR3 protein is CASSLGRVGDLTDTQYF. This chain links TRBV6-2 or TRBV6-3 with TRBJ2-3; TRBD1 might be the D (5 bases). The sequence runs out 3 residues before the end of the CDR3; the remainder is reconstructed from the germline J gene. With 5 bases removed from V and 2 bases from J, the gap between germline ends came to 20 bases. The germline CDR1 and CDR2 sequences are MNHEY and SVGEGT. This CDR3 region has 17 residues.